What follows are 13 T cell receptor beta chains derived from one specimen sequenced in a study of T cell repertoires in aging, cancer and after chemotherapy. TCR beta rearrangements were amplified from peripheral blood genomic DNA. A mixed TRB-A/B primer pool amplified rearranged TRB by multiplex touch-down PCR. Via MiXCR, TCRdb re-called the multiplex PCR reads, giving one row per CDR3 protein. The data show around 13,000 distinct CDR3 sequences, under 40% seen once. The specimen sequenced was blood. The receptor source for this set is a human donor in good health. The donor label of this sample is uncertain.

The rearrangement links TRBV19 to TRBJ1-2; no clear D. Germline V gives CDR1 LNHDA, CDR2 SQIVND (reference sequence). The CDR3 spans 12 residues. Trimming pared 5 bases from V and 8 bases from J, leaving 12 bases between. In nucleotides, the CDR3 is TGTGCCAGTAGTCTCAAACAAGCCGGCTACACCTTC. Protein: CASSLKQAGYTF.

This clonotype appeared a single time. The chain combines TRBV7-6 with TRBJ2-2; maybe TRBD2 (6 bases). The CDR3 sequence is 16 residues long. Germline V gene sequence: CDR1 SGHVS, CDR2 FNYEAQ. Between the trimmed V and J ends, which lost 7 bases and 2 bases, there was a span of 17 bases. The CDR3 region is CASTIRRAGNTGELFF. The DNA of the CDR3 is TGTGCCAGCACCATCCGGAGAGCGGGTAACACCGGGGAGCTGTTTTTT.

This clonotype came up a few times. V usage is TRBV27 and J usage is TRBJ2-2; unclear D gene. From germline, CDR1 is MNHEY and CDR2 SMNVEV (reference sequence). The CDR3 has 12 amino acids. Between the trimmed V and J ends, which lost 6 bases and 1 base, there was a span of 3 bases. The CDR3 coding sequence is TGTGCCAGCAGGAGGAACACCGGGGAGCTGTTTTTT. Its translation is CASRRNTGELFF.

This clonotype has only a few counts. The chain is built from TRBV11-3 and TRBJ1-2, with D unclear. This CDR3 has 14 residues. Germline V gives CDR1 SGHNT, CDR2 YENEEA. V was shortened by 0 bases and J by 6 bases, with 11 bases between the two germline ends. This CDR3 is CASSLDLEGNGYTF. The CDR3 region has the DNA TGTGCCAGCAGCTTAGATCTGGAGGGCAATGGCTACACCTTC.

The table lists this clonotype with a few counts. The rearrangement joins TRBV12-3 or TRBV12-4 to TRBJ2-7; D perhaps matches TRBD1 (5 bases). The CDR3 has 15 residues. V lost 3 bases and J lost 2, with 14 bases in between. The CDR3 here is CASSFLDKGTYEQYF. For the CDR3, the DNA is TGTGCCAGCAGTTTTCTGGACAAGGGCACCTACGAGCAGTACTTC.

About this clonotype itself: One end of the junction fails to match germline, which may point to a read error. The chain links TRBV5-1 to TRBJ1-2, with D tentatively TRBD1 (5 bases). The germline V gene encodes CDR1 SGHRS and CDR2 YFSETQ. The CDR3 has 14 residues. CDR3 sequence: CASSLDTANYGYTF. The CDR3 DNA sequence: TGTGCCAGCAGCTTGGACACCGCTAACTATGGCTACACCTTC. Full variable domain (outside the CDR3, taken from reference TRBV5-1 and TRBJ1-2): KAGVTQTPRYLIKTRGQQVTLSCSPISGHRSVSWYQQTPGQGLQFLFEYFSETQRNKGNFPGRFSGRQFSNSRSEMNVSTLELGDSALYLCASSLDTANYGYTFGSGTRLTVV.

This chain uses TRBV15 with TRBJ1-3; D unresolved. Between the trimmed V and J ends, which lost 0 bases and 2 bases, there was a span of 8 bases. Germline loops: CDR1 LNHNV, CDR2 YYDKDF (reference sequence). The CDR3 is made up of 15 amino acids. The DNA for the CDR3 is TGTGCCACCAGCAGAGACGGGTTCGCTGGAAACACCATATATTTT. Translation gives CATSRDGFAGNTIYF.

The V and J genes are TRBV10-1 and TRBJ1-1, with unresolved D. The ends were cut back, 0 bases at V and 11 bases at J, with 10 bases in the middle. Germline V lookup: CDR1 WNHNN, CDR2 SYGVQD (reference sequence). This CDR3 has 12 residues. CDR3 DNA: TGCGCCAGCAGTGAGTCGGTAACCGGGGCTTTCTTT. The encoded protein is CASSESVTGAFF.

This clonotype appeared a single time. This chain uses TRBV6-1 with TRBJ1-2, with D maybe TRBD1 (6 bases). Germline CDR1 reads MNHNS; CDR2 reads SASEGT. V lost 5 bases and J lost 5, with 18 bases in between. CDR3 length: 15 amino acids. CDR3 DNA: TGTGCCAGCAGTAGTATACAGGGAGGAGGATATGGCTACACCTTC. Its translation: CASSSIQGGGYGYTF.

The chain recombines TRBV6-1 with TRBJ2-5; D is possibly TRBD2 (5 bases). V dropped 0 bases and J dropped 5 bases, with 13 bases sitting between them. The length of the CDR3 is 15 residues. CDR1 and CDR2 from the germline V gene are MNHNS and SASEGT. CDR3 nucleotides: TGTGCCAGCAGTGAAGCGGCCCTTCGCGGGGAGACCCAGTACTTC. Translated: CASSEAALRGETQYF.

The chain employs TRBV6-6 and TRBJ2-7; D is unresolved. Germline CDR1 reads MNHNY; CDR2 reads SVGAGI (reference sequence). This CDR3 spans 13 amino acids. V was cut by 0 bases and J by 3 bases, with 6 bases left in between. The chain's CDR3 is CASSYSADYEQYF. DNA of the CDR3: TGTGCCAGCAGTTACTCGGCTGACTACGAGCAGTACTTC.

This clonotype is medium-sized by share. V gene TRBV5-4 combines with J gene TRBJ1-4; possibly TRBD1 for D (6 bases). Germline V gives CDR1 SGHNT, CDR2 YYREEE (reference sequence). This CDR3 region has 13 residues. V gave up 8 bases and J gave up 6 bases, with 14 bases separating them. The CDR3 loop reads CASNGGPDEKLFF. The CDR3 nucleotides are TGTGCCAGTAATGGGGGGCCGGATGAAAAACTGTTTTTT. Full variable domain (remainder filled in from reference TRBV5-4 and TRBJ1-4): ETGVTQSPTHLIKTRGQQVTLRCSSQSGHNTVSWYQQALGQGPQFIFQYYREEENGRGNFPPRFSGLQFPNYSSELNVNALELDDSALYLCASNGGPDEKLFFGSGTQLSVL.

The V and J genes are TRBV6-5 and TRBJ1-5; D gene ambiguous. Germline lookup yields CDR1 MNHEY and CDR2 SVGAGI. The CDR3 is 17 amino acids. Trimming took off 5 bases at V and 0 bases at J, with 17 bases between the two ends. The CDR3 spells CASSDPGRRYSNQPQHF. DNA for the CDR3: TGTGCCAGCAGTGATCCTGGCAGACGATATAGCAATCAGCCCCAGCATTTT.